This T cell receptor (beta chain) was sequenced for a study of CD8+ T cells in alopecia areata. Across the study: At a dose of 5 to 10 mg twice daily, oral tofacitinib was given to treated patients.

This clone occurred many times. Its antigen is unidentified. Overall study results and limits: An increase in clonality over normal scalp was evident in lesional scalp, especially alopecia totalis/universalis. Alphabeta T cells residing in normal skin are also sequenced in scalp samples.

Collected material from alopecia areata patients comprised lesional scalp punch biopsies and peripheral blood. Extraction and reverse transcription of RNA yielded cDNA as the sequencing template. Assay used: immunoSEQ multiplex PCR; TCRdb lists only in-frame clones, some missing. This repertoire shows 150,000 to 200,000 clones, over 55% found once; its top ten account for under 2%. The CDR3 runs 14 residues. The V gene lost 4 bases and the J gene lost 4 bases, with 11 bases spanning the gap. Germline CDR1 and CDR2: SGHTA and FQGNSA. The sequence was obtained from a human donor with alopecia areata. This rearrangement joins TRBV7-2 to TRBJ2-1; D may be TRBD2 (6 bases). The sample was CD4+ T cells sorted from blood, taken at week 0. DNA for the CDR3: TGTGCCAGCAGCTCCGGACTAACATACAATGAGCAGTTCTTC. This gives the protein CASSSGLTYNEQFF.